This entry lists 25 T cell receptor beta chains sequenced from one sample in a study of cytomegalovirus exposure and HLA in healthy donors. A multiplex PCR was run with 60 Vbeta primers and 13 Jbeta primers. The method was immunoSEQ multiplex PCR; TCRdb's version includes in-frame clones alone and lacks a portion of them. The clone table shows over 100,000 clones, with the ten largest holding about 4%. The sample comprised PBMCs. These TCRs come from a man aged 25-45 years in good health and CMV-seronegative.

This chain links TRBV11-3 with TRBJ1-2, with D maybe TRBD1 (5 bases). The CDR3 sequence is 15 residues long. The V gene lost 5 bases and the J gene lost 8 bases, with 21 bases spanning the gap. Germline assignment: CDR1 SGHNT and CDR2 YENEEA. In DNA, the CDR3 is TGTGCCAGCAGCCCGTGGGAGGGGAGAAACCGGGGCTACACCTTC. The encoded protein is CASSPWEGRNRGYTF.

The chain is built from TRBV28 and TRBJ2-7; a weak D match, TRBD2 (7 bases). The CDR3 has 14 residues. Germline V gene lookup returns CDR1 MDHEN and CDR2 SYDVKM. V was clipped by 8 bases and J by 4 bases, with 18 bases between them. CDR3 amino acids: CASVDGGTRYEQYF. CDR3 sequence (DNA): TGTGCCAGCGTTGACGGGGGGACAAGATACGAGCAGTACTTC.

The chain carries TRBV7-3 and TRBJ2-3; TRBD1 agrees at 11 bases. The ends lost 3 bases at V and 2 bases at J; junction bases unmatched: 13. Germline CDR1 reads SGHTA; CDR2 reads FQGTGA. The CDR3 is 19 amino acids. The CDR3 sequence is CASSLTAGTGGLVTDTQYF. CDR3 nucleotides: TGTGCCAGCAGCTTGACCGCCGGGACAGGGGGGCTCGTCACAGATACGCAGTATTTT.

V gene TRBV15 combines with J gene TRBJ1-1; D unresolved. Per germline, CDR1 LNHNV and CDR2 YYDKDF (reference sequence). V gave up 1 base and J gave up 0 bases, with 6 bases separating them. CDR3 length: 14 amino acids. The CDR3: CATSRGLVNTEAFF. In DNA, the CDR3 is TGTGCCACCAGCAGAGGACTCGTGAACACTGAAGCTTTCTTT. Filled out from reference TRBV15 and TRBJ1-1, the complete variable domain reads DAMVIQNPRYQVTQFGKPVTLSCSQTLNHNVMYWYQQKSSQAPKLLFHYYDKDFNNEADTPDNFQSRRPNTSFCFLDIRSPGLGDTAMYLCATSRGLVNTEAFFGQGTRLTVV.

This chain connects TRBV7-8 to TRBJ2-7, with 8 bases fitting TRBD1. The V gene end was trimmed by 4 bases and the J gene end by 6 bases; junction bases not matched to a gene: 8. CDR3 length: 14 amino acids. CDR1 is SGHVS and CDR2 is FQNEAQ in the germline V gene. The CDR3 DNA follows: TGTGCCAGCAGCTCCCGGGACAGGAGGAGCGAGCAGTACTTC. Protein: CASSSRDRRSEQYF.

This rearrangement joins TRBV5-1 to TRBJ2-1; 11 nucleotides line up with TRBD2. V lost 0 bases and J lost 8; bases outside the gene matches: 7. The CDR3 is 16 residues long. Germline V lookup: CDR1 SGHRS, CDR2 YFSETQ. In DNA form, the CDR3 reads TGCGCCAGCAGCTTGGTACCGACTAGCGGGGTTTATGAGCAGTTCTTC. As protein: CASSLVPTSGVYEQFF.

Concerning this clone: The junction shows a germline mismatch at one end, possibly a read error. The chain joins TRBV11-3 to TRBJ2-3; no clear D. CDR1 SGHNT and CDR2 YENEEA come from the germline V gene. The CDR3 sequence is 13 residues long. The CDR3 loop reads CASSLGSTDTQYF. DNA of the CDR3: TGTGCCAGCAGCTTGGGCAGCACCGATACGCAGTATTTT.

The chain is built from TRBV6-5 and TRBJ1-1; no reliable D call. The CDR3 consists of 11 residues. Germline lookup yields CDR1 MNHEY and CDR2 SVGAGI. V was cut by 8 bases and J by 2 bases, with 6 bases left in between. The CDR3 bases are TGTGCCAGCCTTAGAAACACTGAAGCTTTCTTT. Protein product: CASLRNTEAFF.

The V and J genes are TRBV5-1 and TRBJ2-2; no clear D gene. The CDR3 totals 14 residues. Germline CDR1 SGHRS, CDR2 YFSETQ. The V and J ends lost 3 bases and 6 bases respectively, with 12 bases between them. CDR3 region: CASSSSLASGELFF. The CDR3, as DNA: TGCGCCAGCAGCTCTTCCTTAGCCTCCGGGGAGCTGTTTTTT. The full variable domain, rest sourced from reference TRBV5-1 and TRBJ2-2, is KAGVTQTPRYLIKTRGQQVTLSCSPISGHRSVSWYQQTPGQGLQFLFEYFSETQRNKGNFPGRFSGRQFSNSRSEMNVSTLELGDSALYLCASSSSLASGELFFGEGSRLTVL.

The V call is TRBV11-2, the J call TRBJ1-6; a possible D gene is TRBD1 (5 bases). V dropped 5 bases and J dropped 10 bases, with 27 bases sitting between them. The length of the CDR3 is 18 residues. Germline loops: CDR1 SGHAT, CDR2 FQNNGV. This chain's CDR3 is CASSPREGRVYGRSPLHF. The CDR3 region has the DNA TGTGCCAGCAGCCCGCGAGAAGGCAGGGTTTATGGAAGATCACCCCTCCACTTT.

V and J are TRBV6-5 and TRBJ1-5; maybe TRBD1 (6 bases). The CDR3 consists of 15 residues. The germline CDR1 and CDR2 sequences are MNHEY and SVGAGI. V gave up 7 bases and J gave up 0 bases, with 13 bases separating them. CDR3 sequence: CASKEGGASNQPQHF. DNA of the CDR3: TGTGCCAGCAAGGAGGGGGGGGCTAGCAATCAGCCCCAGCATTTT.

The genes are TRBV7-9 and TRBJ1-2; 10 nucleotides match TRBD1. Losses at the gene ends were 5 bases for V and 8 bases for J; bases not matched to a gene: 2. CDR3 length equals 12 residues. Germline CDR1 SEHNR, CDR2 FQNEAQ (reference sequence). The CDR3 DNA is TGTGCCAGCAGCGACAGGGGGCAAGGCTACACCTTC. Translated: CASSDRGQGYTF.

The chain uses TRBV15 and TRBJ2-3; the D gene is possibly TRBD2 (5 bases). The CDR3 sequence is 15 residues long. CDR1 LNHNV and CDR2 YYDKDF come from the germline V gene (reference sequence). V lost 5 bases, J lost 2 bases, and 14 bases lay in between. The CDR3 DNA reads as TGTGCCACCAGCCCCGCGGGCGGTTTCACAGATACGCAGTATTTT. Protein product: CATSPAGGFTDTQYF.

In nucleotides, the CDR3 is TGTGCCAGCAGCCCGGGGGGGGTAGCGACGCAGTATTTT. Its translation is CASSPGGVATQYF. The chain employs TRBV11-3 and TRBJ2-3; 8 bases align to TRBD2. CDR1 and CDR2 (germline): SGHNT, YENEEA. Trimming removed 5 bases from V and 9 bases from J; junction bases left unmatched: 7. CDR3 length: 13 amino acids.

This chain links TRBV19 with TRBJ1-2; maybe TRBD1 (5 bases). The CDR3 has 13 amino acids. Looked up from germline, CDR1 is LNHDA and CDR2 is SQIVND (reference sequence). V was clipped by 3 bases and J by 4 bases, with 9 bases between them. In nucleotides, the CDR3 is TGTGCCAGTAGTATTGACAGCAGCTATGGCTACACCTTC. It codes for CASSIDSSYGYTF.

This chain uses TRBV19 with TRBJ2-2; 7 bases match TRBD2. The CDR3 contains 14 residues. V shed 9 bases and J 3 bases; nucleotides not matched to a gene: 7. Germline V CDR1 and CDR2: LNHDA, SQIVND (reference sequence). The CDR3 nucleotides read TGTGCCAGCCAGGGAGGGTCAGACACCGGGGAGCTGTTTTTT. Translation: CASQGGSDTGELFF.

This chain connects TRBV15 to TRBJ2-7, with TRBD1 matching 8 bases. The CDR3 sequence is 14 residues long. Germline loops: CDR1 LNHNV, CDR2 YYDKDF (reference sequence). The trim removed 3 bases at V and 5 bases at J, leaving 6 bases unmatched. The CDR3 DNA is TGTGCCACCAGCAGGGACAGGGTCCCCCACGAGCAGTACTTC. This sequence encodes CATSRDRVPHEQYF. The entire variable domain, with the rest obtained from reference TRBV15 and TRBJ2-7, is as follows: DAMVIQNPRYQVTQFGKPVTLSCSQTLNHNVMYWYQQKSSQAPKLLFHYYDKDFNNEADTPDNFQSRRPNTSFCFLDIRSPGLGDTAMYLCATSRDRVPHEQYFGPGTRLTVT.

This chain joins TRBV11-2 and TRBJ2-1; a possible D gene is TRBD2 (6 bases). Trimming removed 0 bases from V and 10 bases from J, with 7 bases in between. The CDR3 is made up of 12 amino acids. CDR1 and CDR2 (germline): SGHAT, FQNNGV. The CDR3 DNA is TGTGCCAGCAGCTTAGAGCGGGACGAGCAGTTCTTC. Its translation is CASSLERDEQFF.

The CDR3 is CSGGTGTDTQYF. In DNA, the CDR3 is TGCAGCGGTGGGACAGGCACAGATACGCAGTATTTT. The chain combines TRBV29-1 with TRBJ2-3, with TRBD1 matching 7 bases. The CDR3 runs to 12 residues. Trimming at V came to 7 bases and at J to 1 base, leaving 2 bases not matched to a gene. Germline V lookup: CDR1 SQVTM, CDR2 ANQGSEA.

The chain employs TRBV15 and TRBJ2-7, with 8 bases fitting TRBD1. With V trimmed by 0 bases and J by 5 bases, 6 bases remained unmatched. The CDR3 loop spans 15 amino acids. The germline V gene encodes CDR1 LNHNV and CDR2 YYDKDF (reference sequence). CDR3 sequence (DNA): TGTGCCACCAGCAGAGATGGGCAGGGGGCCAACGAGCAGTACTTC. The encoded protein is CATSRDGQGANEQYF.

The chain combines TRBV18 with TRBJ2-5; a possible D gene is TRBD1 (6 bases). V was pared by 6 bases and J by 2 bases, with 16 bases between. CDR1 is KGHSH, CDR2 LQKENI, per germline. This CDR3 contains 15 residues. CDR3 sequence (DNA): TGTGCCAGCTCCCTTTACCAGGGGCCGCAAGAGACCCAGTACTTC. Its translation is CASSLYQGPQETQYF.

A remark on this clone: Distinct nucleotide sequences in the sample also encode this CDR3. This chain's CDR3 is CASGGTAGNTEAFF. DNA for the CDR3: TGTGCTAGTGGCGGGACTGCAGGGAACACTGAAGCTTTCTTT. The V gene is TRBV12-5, the J gene TRBJ1-1, with a possible D match to TRBD1 (5 bases). CDR3 length equals 14 residues. Germline CDR1 and CDR2: LGHNT and FRNRAP. V was trimmed by 6 bases and J by 1 base, leaving 12 bases between them.

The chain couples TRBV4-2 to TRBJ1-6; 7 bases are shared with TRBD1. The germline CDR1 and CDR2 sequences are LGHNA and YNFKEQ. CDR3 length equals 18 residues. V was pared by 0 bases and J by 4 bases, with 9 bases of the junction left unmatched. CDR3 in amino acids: CASSQERRDSLYNSPLHF. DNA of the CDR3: TGTGCCAGCAGCCAAGAGAGGAGGGACAGCCTTTATAATTCACCCCTCCACTTT.

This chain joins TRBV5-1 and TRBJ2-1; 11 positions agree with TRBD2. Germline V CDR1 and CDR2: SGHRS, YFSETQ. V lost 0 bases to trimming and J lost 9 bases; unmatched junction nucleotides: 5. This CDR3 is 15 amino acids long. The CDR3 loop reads CASSLVAGGPREQFF. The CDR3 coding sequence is TGCGCCAGCAGCTTGGTAGCGGGGGGGCCACGTGAGCAGTTCTTC.

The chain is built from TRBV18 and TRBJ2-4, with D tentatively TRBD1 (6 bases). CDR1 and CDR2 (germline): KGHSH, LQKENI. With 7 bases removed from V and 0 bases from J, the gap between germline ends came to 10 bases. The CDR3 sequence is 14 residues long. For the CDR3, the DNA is TGTGCCAGCTTGGACAGCTTAGCCAAAAACATTCAGTACTTC. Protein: CASLDSLAKNIQYF.